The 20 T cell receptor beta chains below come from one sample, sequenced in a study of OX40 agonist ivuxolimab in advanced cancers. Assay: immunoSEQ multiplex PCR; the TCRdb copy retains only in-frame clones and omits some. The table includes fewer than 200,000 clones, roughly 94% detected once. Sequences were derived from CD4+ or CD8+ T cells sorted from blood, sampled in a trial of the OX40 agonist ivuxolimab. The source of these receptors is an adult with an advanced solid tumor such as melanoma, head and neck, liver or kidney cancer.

This CDR3 reads CASSTVPFRADQPQHF. The CDR3 DNA reads TGTGCCAGCAGCACAGTCCCCTTTAGGGCCGATCAGCCCCAGCATTTT. The rearrangement links TRBV7-8 to TRBJ1-5; D is undetermined. V shed 5 bases and J shed 5 bases, with 19 bases lying between them. Germline V gives CDR1 SGHVS, CDR2 FQNEAQ. The CDR3 has 16 residues. The variable domain in full, with the rest retrieved from reference TRBV7-8 and TRBJ1-5, is GAGVSQSPRYKVAKRGQDVALRCDPISGHVSLFWYQQALGQGPEFLTYFQNEAQLDKSGLPSDRFFAERPEGSVSTLKIQRTQQEDSAVYLCASSTVPFRADQPQHFGDGTRLSIL.

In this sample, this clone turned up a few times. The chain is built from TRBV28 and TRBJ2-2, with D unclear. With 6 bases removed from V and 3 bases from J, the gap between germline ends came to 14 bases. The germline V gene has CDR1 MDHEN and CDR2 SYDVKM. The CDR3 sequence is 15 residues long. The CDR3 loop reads CASRKSGGDTGELFF. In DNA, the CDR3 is TGTGCCAGCAGGAAGTCGGGTGGCGACACCGGGGAGCTGTTTTTT.

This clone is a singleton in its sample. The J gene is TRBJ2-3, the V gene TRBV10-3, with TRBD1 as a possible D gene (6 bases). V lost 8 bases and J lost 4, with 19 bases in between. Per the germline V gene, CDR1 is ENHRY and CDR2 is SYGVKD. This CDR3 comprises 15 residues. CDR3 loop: CAIGPTGKDPDTQYF. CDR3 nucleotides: TGTGCCATCGGCCCTACAGGGAAAGACCCAGATACGCAGTATTTT.

The CDR3 DNA reads TGTGCCAGCAGCCCGAAGACAGGCCCTGGCGAGCAGTACTTC. This codes for CASSPKTGPGEQYF. The chain joins TRBV7-2 to TRBJ2-7, with a tentative D call TRBD1 (6 bases). Looked up from germline, CDR1 is SGHTA and CDR2 is FQGNSA. This CDR3 spans 14 amino acids. The V and J ends lost 5 bases and 6 bases respectively, with 17 bases between them.

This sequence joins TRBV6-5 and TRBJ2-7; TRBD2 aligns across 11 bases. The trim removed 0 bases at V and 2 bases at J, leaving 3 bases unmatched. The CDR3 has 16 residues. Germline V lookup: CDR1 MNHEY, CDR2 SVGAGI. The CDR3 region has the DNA TGTGCCAGCAGTTACTCGGGGACTAGCGGTCCCTACGAGCAGTACTTC. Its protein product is CASSYSGTSGPYEQYF.

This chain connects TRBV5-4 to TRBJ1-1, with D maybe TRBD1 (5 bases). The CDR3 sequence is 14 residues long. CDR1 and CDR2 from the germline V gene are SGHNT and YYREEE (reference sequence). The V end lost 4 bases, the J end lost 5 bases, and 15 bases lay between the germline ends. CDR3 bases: TGTGCCAGCAGCCAAGGAGGACAAGGGACTGAAGCTTTCTTT. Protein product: CASSQGGQGTEAFF.

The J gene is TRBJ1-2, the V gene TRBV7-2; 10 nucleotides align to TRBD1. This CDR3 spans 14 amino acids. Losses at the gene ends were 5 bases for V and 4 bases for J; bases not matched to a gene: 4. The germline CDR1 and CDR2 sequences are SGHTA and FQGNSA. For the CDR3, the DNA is TGTGCCAGCAGCGTGGGACAGGGGTTCTATGGCTACACCTTC. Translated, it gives CASSVGQGFYGYTF.

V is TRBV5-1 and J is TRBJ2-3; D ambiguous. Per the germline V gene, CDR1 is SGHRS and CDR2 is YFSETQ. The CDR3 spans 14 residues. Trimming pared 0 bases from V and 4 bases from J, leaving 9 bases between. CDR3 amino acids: CASSLGRNSDTQYF. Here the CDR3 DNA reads TGCGCCAGCAGCTTGGGGCGGAATTCAGATACGCAGTATTTT.

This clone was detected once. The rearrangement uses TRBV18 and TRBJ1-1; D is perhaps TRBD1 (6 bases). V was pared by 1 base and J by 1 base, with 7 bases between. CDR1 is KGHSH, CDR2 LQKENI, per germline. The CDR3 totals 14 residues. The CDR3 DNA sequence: TGTGCCAGCTCACCACAGGGACAGAACACTGAAGCTTTCTTT. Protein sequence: CASSPQGQNTEAFF.

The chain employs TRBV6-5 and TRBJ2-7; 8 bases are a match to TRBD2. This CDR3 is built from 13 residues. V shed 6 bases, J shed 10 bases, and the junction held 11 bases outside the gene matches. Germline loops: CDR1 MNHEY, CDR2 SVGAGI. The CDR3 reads CASSDWTSSGQYF. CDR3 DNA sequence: TGTGCCAGCAGCGATTGGACTAGCTCCGGACAGTACTTC.

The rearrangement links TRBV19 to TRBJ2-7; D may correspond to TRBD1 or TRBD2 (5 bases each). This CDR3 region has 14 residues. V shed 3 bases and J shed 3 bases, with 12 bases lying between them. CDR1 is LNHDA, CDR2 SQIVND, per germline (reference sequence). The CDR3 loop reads CASSMGESNYEQYF. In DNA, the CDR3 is TGTGCCAGTAGTATGGGGGAGTCTAACTACGAGCAGTACTTC.

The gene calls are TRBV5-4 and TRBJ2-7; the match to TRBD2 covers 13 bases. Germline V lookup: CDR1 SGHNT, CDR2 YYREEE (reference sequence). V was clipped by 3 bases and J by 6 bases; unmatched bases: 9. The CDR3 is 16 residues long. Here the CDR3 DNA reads TGTGCCAGCAGCTCCAGGGGGACTAGCGGGAAACCCGAGCAGTACTTC. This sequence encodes CASSSRGTSGKPEQYF.

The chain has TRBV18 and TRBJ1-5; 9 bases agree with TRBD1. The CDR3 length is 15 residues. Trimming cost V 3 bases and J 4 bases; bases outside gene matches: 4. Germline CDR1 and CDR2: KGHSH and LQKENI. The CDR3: CASSPGQGGNQPQHF. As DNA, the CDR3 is TGTGCCAGCTCACCGGGACAGGGTGGGAATCAGCCCCAGCATTTT.

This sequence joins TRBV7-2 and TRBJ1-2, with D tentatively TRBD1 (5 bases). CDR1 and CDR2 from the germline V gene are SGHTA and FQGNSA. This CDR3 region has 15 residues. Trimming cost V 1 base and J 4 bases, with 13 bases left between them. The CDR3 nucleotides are TGTGCCAGCAGCTTAGGGGCAGGGCAGATCTATGGCTACACCTTC. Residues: CASSLGAGQIYGYTF.

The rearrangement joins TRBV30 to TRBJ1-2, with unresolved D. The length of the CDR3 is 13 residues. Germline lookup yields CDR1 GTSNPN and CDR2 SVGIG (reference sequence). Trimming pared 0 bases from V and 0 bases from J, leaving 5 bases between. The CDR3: CAWSVQPNYGYTF. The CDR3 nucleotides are TGTGCCTGGAGTGTACAGCCTAACTATGGCTACACCTTC.

CDR3 in amino acids: CAIRYYNEQFF. The CDR3, as DNA: TGTGCCATCAGATATTACAATGAGCAGTTCTTC. The chain couples TRBV10-3 to TRBJ2-1; D not certain. The V gene lost 6 bases and the J gene lost 4 bases, with 4 bases spanning the gap. The CDR3 is 11 residues long. The V gene's germline CDR1 is ENHRY and CDR2 SYGVKD.

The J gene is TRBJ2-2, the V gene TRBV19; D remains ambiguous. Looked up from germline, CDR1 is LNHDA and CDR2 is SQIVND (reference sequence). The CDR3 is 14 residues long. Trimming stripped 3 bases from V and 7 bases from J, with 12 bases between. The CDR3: CASSMPHRSGELFF. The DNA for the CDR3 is TGTGCCAGTAGTATGCCCCACCGGAGCGGGGAGCTGTTTTTT. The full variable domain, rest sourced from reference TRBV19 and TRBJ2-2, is DGGITQSPKYLFRKEGQNVTLSCEQNLNHDAMYWYRQDPGQGLRLIYYSQIVNDFQKGDIAEGYSVSREKKESFPLTVTSAQKNPTAFYLCASSMPHRSGELFFGEGSRLTVL.

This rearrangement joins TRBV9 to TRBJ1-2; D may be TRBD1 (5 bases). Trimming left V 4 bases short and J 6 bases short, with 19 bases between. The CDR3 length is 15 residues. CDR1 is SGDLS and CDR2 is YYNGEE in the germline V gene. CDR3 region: CASSLTGTSGDGYTF. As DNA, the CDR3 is TGTGCCAGCAGCCTAACCGGGACGTCGGGGGATGGCTACACCTTC.

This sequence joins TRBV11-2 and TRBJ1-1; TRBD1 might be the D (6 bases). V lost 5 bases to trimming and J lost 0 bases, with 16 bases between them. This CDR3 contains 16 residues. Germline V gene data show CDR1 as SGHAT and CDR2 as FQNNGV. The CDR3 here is CASSQMGGGLNTEAFF. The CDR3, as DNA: TGTGCCAGCAGCCAAATGGGTGGGGGGCTGAACACTGAAGCTTTCTTT.

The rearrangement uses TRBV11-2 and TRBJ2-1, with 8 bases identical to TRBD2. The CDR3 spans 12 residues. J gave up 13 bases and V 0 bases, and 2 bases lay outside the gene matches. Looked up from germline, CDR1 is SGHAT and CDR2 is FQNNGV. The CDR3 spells CASSLERGVQFF. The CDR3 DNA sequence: TGTGCCAGCAGCTTAGAGCGGGGGGTACAGTTCTTC.